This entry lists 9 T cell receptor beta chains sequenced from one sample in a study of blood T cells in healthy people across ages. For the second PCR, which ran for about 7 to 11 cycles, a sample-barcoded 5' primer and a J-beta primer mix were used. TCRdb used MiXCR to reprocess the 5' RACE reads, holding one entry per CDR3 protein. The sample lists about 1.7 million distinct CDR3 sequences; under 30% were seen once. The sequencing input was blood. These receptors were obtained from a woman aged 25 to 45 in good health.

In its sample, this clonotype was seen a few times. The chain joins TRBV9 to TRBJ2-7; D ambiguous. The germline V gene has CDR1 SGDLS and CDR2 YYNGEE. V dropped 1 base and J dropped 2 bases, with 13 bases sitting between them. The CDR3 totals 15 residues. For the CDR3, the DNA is TGTGCCAGCAGCGTAAGTTCCGGACCAACCTACGAGCAGTACTTC. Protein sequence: CASSVSSGPTYEQYF.

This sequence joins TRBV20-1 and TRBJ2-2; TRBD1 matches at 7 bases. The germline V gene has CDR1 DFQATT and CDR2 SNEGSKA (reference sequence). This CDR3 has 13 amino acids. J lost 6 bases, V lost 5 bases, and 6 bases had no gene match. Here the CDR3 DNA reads TGCAGTGCTGGCGACAGGGTCCCCGGGGAGCTGTTTTTT. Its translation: CSAGDRVPGELFF.

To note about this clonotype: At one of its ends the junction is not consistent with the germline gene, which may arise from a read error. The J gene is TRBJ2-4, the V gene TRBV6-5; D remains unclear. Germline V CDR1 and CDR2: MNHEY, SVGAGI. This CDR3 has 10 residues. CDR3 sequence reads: CTSTVNIQYF. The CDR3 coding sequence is TGTACCAGCACCGTAAACATTCAGTACTTC.

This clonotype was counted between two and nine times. The CDR3 DNA is TGTGCCAGCAGTGAACGGGCCGTACCTAAGGCCCAGTACTTC. Amino acids: CASSERAVPKAQYF. The rearrangement links TRBV6-1 to TRBJ2-5; D gene uncertain. V lost 2 bases and J 9 bases, leaving 16 bases between the germline ends. The CDR3 loop spans 14 amino acids. Per the germline V gene, CDR1 is MNHNS and CDR2 is SASEGT.

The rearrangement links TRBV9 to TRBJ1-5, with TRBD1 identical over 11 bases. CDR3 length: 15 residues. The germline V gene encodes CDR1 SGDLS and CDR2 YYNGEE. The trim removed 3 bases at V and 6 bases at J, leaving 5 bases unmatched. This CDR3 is CASSAGQGETQPQHF. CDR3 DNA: TGTGCCAGCAGCGCGGGACAGGGGGAGACTCAGCCCCAGCATTTT.

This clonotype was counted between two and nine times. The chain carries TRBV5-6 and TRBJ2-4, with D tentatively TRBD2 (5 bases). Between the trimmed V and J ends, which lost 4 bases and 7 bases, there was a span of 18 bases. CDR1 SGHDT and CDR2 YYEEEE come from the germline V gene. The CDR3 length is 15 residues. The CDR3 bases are TGTGCCAGCAGCGCGGGCCCTCACAGAGGGAACATTCAGTACTTC. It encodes CASSAGPHRGNIQYF.

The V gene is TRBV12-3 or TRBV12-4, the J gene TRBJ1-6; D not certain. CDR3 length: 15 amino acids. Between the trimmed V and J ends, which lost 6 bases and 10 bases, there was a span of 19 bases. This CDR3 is CASRLRRVSWSPLHF. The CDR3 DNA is TGTGCCAGCAGGCTTAGACGGGTCTCGTGGTCACCCCTCCACTTT.

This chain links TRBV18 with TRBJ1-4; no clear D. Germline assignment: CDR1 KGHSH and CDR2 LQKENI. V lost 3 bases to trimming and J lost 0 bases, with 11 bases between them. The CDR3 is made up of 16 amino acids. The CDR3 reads CASSPAPKATNEKLFF. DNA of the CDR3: TGTGCCAGCTCACCGGCTCCGAAAGCAACTAATGAAAAACTGTTTTTT. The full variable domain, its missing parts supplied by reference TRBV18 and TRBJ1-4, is NAGVMQNPRHLVRRRGQEARLRCSPMKGHSHVYWYRQLPEEGLKFMVYLQKENIIDESGMPKERFSAEFPKEGPSILRIQQVVRGDSAAYFCASSPAPKATNEKLFFGSGTQLSVL.

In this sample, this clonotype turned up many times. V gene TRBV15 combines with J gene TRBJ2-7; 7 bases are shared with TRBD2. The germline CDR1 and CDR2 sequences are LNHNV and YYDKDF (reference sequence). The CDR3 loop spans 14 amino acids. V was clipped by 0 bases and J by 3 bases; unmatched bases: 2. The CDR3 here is CATSREGGGYEQYF. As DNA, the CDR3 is TGTGCCACCAGCAGAGAAGGCGGGGGCTACGAGCAGTACTTC. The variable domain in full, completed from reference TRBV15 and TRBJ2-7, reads DAMVIQNPRYQVTQFGKPVTLSCSQTLNHNVMYWYQQKSSQAPKLLFHYYDKDFNNEADTPDNFQSRRPNTSFCFLDIRSPGLGDTAMYLCATSREGGGYEQYFGPGTRLTVT.